The present TCR beta chain was sequenced within a study of monozygotic twins with inflammatory bowel disease. With the 5' RACE reads reprocessed, TCRdb shows one record per CDR3 protein and no DNA. There are tens of thousands of distinct CDR3 sequences in the sample, with around 6.8% held by the top ten. CDR1 is ENHRY, CDR2 SYGVKD, per germline. The CDR3 is made up of 15 amino acids. The chain uses TRBV10-3 and TRBJ1-1; TCRdb's assignment of TRBD1 cannot be checked, as there is no DNA. This clonotype originated in a human donor with ulcerative colitis or Crohn's disease, or a healthy co-twin of an affected twin (not recorded which). Sequences were obtained from blood. The CDR3 loop reads CAISVGGGMSTEAFF.